Following are 25 T cell receptor beta chains from one sample sequenced in a study of shared clonotypes between healthy human individuals. Profiling relied on immunoSEQ multiplex PCR, and the TCRdb table lists in-frame clones only, not all of them. The table has roughly 2,000,000 clones, about 94% seen once. Naive CD8 cells, CD45RO-negative and positively selected for CCR7, excluded terminally differentiated effector memory CD45RA+ cells. Sequencing was performed on naive CD8+ T cells from PBMCs. Receptor source: a man between 18 and 29 years old in good health. Some clones in this sample may be carry-over from other donors' samples.

This rearrangement joins TRBV28 to TRBJ2-7; a possible D gene is TRBD1 (6 bases). This CDR3 is built from 15 residues. From germline, CDR1 is MDHEN and CDR2 SYDVKM. Trimming cost V 6 bases and J 2 bases, with 17 bases left between them. CDR3 amino acids: CASRQTGTNTYEQYF. CDR3 DNA: TGTGCCAGCAGGCAAACCGGGACAAACACCTACGAGCAGTACTTC.

The gene calls are TRBV13 and TRBJ2-7; 10 positions match TRBD2. CDR1 PRHDT and CDR2 FYEKMQ come from the germline V gene (reference sequence). Germline trimming cut 5 bases from V and 3 bases from J; bases unmatched to any gene: 7. The CDR3 length is 15 residues. In DNA form, the CDR3 reads TGTGCCAGCAGCCCTTTGGGGACTAGCGACTACGAGCAGTACTTC. Protein sequence: CASSPLGTSDYEQYF.

This chain links TRBV5-1 with TRBJ2-5; 8 nucleotides agree with TRBD1. Germline CDR1 is SGHRS and CDR2 is YFSETQ. CDR3 length: 15 residues. The J segment lost 0 bases and the V segment lost 2 bases, leaving 3 bases of the junction unmatched. CDR3 sequence (DNA): TGCGCCAGCAGCTTCCAGGGGGCTAACCAAGAGACCCAGTACTTC. Its protein is CASSFQGANQETQYF.

This clone was seen once. The chain links TRBV27 to TRBJ2-1; possibly TRBD1 or TRBD2 for D (5 bases each). Germline V CDR1 and CDR2: MNHEY, SMNVEV (reference sequence). Trimming pared 3 bases from V and 3 bases from J, leaving 9 bases between. This CDR3 is 14 amino acids long. CDR3 region: CASSLRGVYNEQFF. In DNA form, the CDR3 reads TGTGCCAGCAGTTTGCGAGGGGTCTACAATGAGCAGTTCTTC.

For this clone: The sample carries other DNA sequences with the same CDR3. The DNA for the CDR3 is TGTGCCAGCAGTTTTGGGGTCAGCTACGAGCAGTACTTC. It encodes CASSFGVSYEQYF. This chain connects TRBV27 to TRBJ2-7, with D uncertain. The germline CDR1 and CDR2 sequences are MNHEY and SMNVEV (reference sequence). The CDR3 runs to 13 residues. The V gene lost 3 bases and the J gene lost 3 bases, with 9 bases spanning the gap.

The J gene is TRBJ1-2, the V gene TRBV14; D unresolved. In germline, CDR1 is SGHDN, CDR2 FVKESK. V was cut by 2 bases and J by 2 bases, with 15 bases left in between. CDR3 length: 16 residues. CDR3 sequence reads: CASSQSYRHGNYGYTF. In nucleotides, the CDR3 is TGTGCCAGCAGCCAATCGTACCGCCACGGGAACTATGGCTACACCTTC.

This clone has a single count. The chain is built from TRBV7-3 and TRBJ1-1; no clear D gene. This CDR3 is built from 14 residues. Trimming cost V 4 bases and J 3 bases, with 12 bases left between them. Germline V gene lookup returns CDR1 SGHTA and CDR2 FQGTGA. CDR3 sequence reads: CASSSSLADTEAFF. The CDR3, as DNA: TGTGCCAGCAGCTCCTCTCTAGCGGACACTGAAGCTTTCTTT.

The gene calls are TRBV27 and TRBJ2-1; no definite D call. CDR1 MNHEY and CDR2 SMNVEV come from the germline V gene (reference sequence). The CDR3 has 16 residues. Trimming shortened V by 3 bases and J by 2 bases, and 14 bases separated the two germline ends. CDR3 in DNA: TGTGCCAGCAGTTTTTCTTTTCCGTCGGCCTACAATGAGCAGTTCTTC. Translation gives CASSFSFPSAYNEQFF.

This chain links TRBV4-3 with TRBJ2-1; 12 bases agree with TRBD2. V was clipped by 0 bases and J by 4 bases; unmatched bases: 13. The CDR3 has 20 residues. The germline gives CDR1 LGHNA, CDR2 YSLEER. CDR3 protein: CASSQDRWLAGGPGYNEQFF. The CDR3, as DNA: TGCGCCAGCAGCCAAGATAGGTGGCTAGCGGGAGGGCCGGGATACAATGAGCAGTTCTTC.

The V call is TRBV2, the J call TRBJ2-1; TRBD2 aligns across 8 bases. The junction had 13 bases not matched to a gene; V was cut back by 7 bases and J by 8 bases. The CDR3 covers 15 residues. CDR1 SNHLY and CDR2 FYNNEI come from the germline V gene. The CDR3 nucleotides read TGTGCCAGCACTGGAAGTAGCGGGGAGGTCTATGAGCAGTTCTTC. This sequence encodes CASTGSSGEVYEQFF.

The J gene is TRBJ2-1, the V gene TRBV2, with 14 nucleotides matching TRBD2. The CDR3 consists of 19 residues. V lost 3 bases to trimming and J lost 1 base; unmatched junction nucleotides: 8. Per germline, CDR1 SNHLY and CDR2 FYNNEI. The CDR3 DNA sequence: TGTGCCAGCAGTGATCGGACTAGCGGGAGGACCGATTCCTACAATGAGCAGTTCTTC. It codes for CASSDRTSGRTDSYNEQFF.

The chain is built from TRBV6-5 and TRBJ2-6; D ambiguous. V was pared by 6 bases and J by 4 bases, with 13 bases between. The CDR3 length is 15 residues. Germline V gene sequence: CDR1 MNHEY, CDR2 SVGAGI. CDR3 protein: CASSPIGSGANVLTF. CDR3 DNA: TGTGCCAGCAGCCCCATAGGTTCCGGGGCCAACGTCCTGACTTTC.

This clone was detected once. The genes are TRBV4-2 and TRBJ2-2, with a weak D call TRBD1 (6 bases). This CDR3 comprises 16 residues. Trimming shortened V by 0 bases and J by 6 bases, and 14 bases separated the two germline ends. The germline CDR1 and CDR2 sequences are LGHNA and YNFKEQ. The chain's CDR3 is CASSQDDTGRAGELFF. In DNA, the CDR3 is TGTGCCAGCAGCCAAGATGACACAGGGAGAGCCGGGGAGCTGTTTTTT.

This sequence joins TRBV2 and TRBJ2-7; 12 positions match TRBD2. This CDR3 is 16 amino acids long. Trimming cost V 2 bases and J 2 bases; bases outside gene matches: 4. Germline V CDR1 and CDR2: SNHLY, FYNNEI. In DNA, the CDR3 is TGTGCCAGCAGTGAATCGGGACTAGCGGGCCCCTACGAGCAGTACTTC. Residues: CASSESGLAGPYEQYF.

V is TRBV29-1 and J is TRBJ2-7; 8 bases map to TRBD2. The length of the CDR3 is 12 residues. V lost 4 bases to trimming and J lost 6 bases; unmatched junction nucleotides: 5. Germline assignment: CDR1 SQVTM and CDR2 ANQGSEA. The CDR3 sequence is CSVATLAGEQYF. CDR3 coding DNA: TGCAGCGTTGCCACTCTAGCGGGCGAGCAGTACTTC.

The chain employs TRBV25-1 and TRBJ1-2; D not certain. Germline CDR1 MGHDK, CDR2 SYGVNS. Trimming left V 3 bases short and J 8 bases short, with 10 bases between. The CDR3 is made up of 12 amino acids. CDR3 DNA: TGTGCCAGCAGTGATCCCACGGGGGGCTACACCTTC. It yields the protein CASSDPTGGYTF.

This sequence joins TRBV18 and TRBJ2-2, with D perhaps matching TRBD1 or TRBD2 (5 bases each). Germline V gives CDR1 KGHSH, CDR2 LQKENI. The V and J ends lost 3 bases and 3 bases respectively, with 17 bases between them. The CDR3 sequence is 17 residues long. The CDR3 loop is CASSPTRAMGDTGELFF. CDR3 coding DNA: TGTGCCAGCTCACCTACCAGAGCTATGGGGGACACCGGGGAGCTGTTTTTT.

The CDR3 reads CASSLGLAGAHEQFF. Here the CDR3 DNA reads TGTGCCAGCAGTTTAGGGCTAGCGGGAGCTCACGAGCAGTTCTTC. The chain links TRBV28 to TRBJ2-1, with 10 bases matching TRBD2. CDR1 and CDR2 (germline): MDHEN, SYDVKM. Trimming cost V 2 bases and J 10 bases; bases outside gene matches: 8. The CDR3 extends over 15 amino acids.

This chain joins TRBV29-1 and TRBJ1-2; no clear D gene. The germline gives CDR1 SQVTM, CDR2 ANQGSEA. The V end was cut by 2 bases, the J end by 5 bases, with 6 bases between. The CDR3 runs to 11 residues. In DNA, the CDR3 is TGCAGCGTTGAATTCGCATATGGCTACACCTTC. It encodes CSVEFAYGYTF. Combining the CDR3 with reference TRBV29-1 and TRBJ1-2 gives the whole variable domain SAVISQKPSRDICQRGTSLTIQCQVDSQVTMMFWYRQQPGQSLTLIATANQGSEATYESGFVIDKFPISRPNLTFSTLTVSNMSPEDSSIYLCSVEFAYGYTFGSGTRLTVV.

In its sample, this clone was seen once. The chain uses TRBV6-1 and TRBJ1-1, with D perhaps matching TRBD1 (6 bases). This CDR3 has 17 amino acids. V was shortened by 0 bases and J by 0 bases, with 14 bases between the two germline ends. The V gene's germline CDR1 is MNHNS and CDR2 SASEGT. The CDR3 loop reads CASSEARGAYMNTEAFF. The CDR3 DNA is TGTGCCAGCAGTGAAGCGCGGGGGGCTTACATGAACACTGAAGCTTTCTTT.

This clone occurred once. The chain combines TRBV18 with TRBJ2-7, with a possible D match to TRBD1 (5 bases). The CDR3 runs 17 residues. CDR1 and CDR2 from the germline V gene are KGHSH and LQKENI. V was shortened by 2 bases and J by 3 bases, with 20 bases between the two germline ends. Here the CDR3 reads CASSPTEPKQGRYEQYF. DNA for the CDR3: TGTGCCAGCTCACCAACTGAACCGAAGCAGGGCCGCTACGAGCAGTACTTC.

The chain joins TRBV2 to TRBJ2-4; possibly TRBD2 for D (6 bases). The V end lost 3 bases, the J end lost 0 bases, and 9 bases lay between the germline ends. The germline V gene encodes CDR1 SNHLY and CDR2 FYNNEI. The CDR3 totals 15 residues. The CDR3 DNA sequence: TGTGCCAGCAGTGACCGGGGGATAGCCAAAAACATTCAGTACTTC. This sequence encodes CASSDRGIAKNIQYF.

The rearrangement links TRBV7-9 to TRBJ1-1; no reliable D call. Germline CDR1 SEHNR, CDR2 FQNEAQ (reference sequence). This CDR3 is 14 amino acids long. V lost 2 bases and J 4 bases, leaving 11 bases between the germline ends. This chain's CDR3 is CASSLTDGSTEAFF. DNA of the CDR3: TGTGCCAGCAGCTTAACTGATGGGAGCACTGAAGCTTTCTTT.

The chain combines TRBV11-2 with TRBJ2-7, with TRBD2 matching over 7 bases. Per the germline V gene, CDR1 is SGHAT and CDR2 is FQNNGV. CDR3 length: 15 amino acids. Trimming removed 1 base from V and 4 bases from J; junction bases left unmatched: 7. CDR3 in DNA: TGTGCCAGCAGCTTAGGGGGCCCAGCGGGGTACGAGCAGTACTTC. Protein sequence: CASSLGGPAGYEQYF.

V usage is TRBV7-3 and J usage is TRBJ2-2; perhaps TRBD2 as D (6 bases). V was clipped by 1 base and J by 5 bases, with 8 bases between them. Germline CDR1 reads SGHTA; CDR2 reads FQGTGA. This CDR3 region has 14 residues. The CDR3: CASSLRDWTGELFF. CDR3 sequence (DNA): TGTGCCAGCAGCTTAAGGGACTGGACCGGGGAGCTGTTTTTT.